What follows is one T cell receptor beta chain and its context. PCR was performed a second time for roughly 7 to 12 cycles using a sample-barcoded 5' primer and a J-beta primer mix. TCRdb analysed the 5' RACE reads with MiXCR anew, one entry per CDR3 protein. This sample has about 760,000 distinct CDR3 sequences, with 56% found just once. The data stem from a study of blood T cells in healthy people across ages. Healthy Caucasian individuals from Russia aged roughly 6 to 90 served as donors. Per germline, CDR1 SGHRS and CDR2 YFSETQ. The CDR3 length is 15 residues. V was clipped by 0 bases and J by 0 bases, with 7 bases between them.

This TCR came from a man aged 35-49 years in good health. The chain combines TRBV5-1 with TRBJ2-1, with unresolved D. Sequenced material: blood. The CDR3 DNA follows: TGCGCCAGCAGCTTGGTACCAAACTCCTACAATGAGCAGTTCTTC. The encoded protein is CASSLVPNSYNEQFF.